Below are 10 T cell receptor beta chains sequenced from a single sample in a study of monozygotic twins with inflammatory bowel disease. TCRdb reanalyzed the 5' RACE reads, giving one entry per CDR3 protein sequence and no DNA. Listed are about 450,000 distinct CDR3 sequences; 2% to 2.5% falls within the top ten. Sequencing was performed on blood. The receptors come from a human donor with ulcerative colitis or Crohn's disease, or a healthy co-twin of an affected twin (not recorded which).

The rearrangement links TRBV7-9 to TRBJ1-5. The CDR3 contains 17 residues. Germline V CDR1 and CDR2: SEHNR, FQNEAQ (reference sequence). CDR3 residues: CASSQESGALRNQPQHF. Combining the CDR3 with reference TRBV7-9 and TRBJ1-5 gives the whole variable domain DTGVSQNPRHKITKRGQNVTFRCDPISEHNRLYWYRQTLGQGPEFLTYFQNEAQLEKSRLLSDRFSAERPKGSFSTLEIQRTEQGDSAMYLCASSQESGALRNQPQHFGDGTRLSIL.

The J gene is TRBJ2-5, the V gene TRBV12-3 or TRBV12-4; TCRdb designates TRBD1, a call that cannot be tested without DNA. CDR3 length: 17 amino acids. The CDR3 is CASSPRQGGIVGETQYF.

The chain joins TRBV19 to TRBJ1-3; TCRdb lists TRBD1, though no DNA is available to test this call. From germline, CDR1 is LNHDA and CDR2 SQIVND (reference sequence). This CDR3 has 13 amino acids. The CDR3 protein is CASSRTGQNTIYF. The whole variable domain, filled in from reference TRBV19 and TRBJ1-3, reads DGGITQSPKYLFRKEGQNVTLSCEQNLNHDAMYWYRQDPGQGLRLIYYSQIVNDFQKGDIAEGYSVSREKKESFPLTVTSAQKNPTAFYLCASSRTGQNTIYFGEGSWLTVV.

This sequence joins TRBV4-1 and TRBJ1-2. The CDR3 runs 12 residues. CDR1 MGHRA and CDR2 YSYEKL come from the germline V gene. CDR3 residues: CASSQVGLGYTF.

The chain links TRBV29-1 to TRBJ1-2; TCRdb's assignment of TRBD1 cannot be checked, as there is no DNA. Germline V gene sequence: CDR1 SQVTM, CDR2 ANQGSEA. The CDR3 contains 11 residues. This chain's CDR3 is CSVVDGDGYTF.

This chain joins TRBV5-1 and TRBJ2-3; the TCRdb D gene call, TRBD1, has no DNA to confirm it. The CDR3 totals 14 residues. Germline V gives CDR1 SGHRS, CDR2 YFSETQ. CDR3 region: CASSPTGGTDTQYF.

This chain joins TRBV7-3 and TRBJ2-1; TCRdb designates TRBD1, a call that cannot be tested without DNA. The CDR3 spans 16 residues. Germline V lookup: CDR1 SGHTA, CDR2 FQGTGA. The CDR3 loop reads CASSLAGQGALNEQFF.

This chain joins TRBV20-1 and TRBJ1-2; the TCRdb D gene call, TRBD1, has no DNA to confirm it. Germline CDR1 is DFQATT and CDR2 is SNEGSKA (reference sequence). The CDR3 spans 15 residues. The CDR3 is CSAKGYDSSNYGYTF.

This chain uses TRBV20-1 with TRBJ2-5; TCRdb selects TRBD1, and the lack of DNA leaves this call unchecked. The CDR3 runs 15 residues. Looked up from germline, CDR1 is DFQATT and CDR2 is SNEGSKA (reference sequence). CDR3: CSAYRPDRDQETQYF.

The chain employs TRBV7-9 and TRBJ2-6. CDR3 length: 15 residues. CDR1 is SEHNR, CDR2 FQNEAQ, per germline (reference sequence). This CDR3 reads CASSSDLSGANVLTF. Complete variable domain (other parts from reference TRBV7-9 and TRBJ2-6): DTGVSQNPRHKITKRGQNVTFRCDPISEHNRLYWYRQTLGQGPEFLTYFQNEAQLEKSRLLSDRFSAERPKGSFSTLEIQRTEQGDSAMYLCASSSDLSGANVLTFGAGSRLTVL.